These 14 T cell receptor beta chains were all obtained from the same sample, sequenced in a study of cytomegalovirus exposure and HLA in healthy donors. The repertoire was sequenced with immunoSEQ multiplex PCR; TCRdb's copy has only in-frame clones and lacks some. The data contain 250,000 to 300,000 clones, 65% to 90% of them seen just once; the ten biggest clones take up approximately 1%. Sequencing was carried out using PBMCs. The receptors derive from a woman between 18 and 29 years old in good health and CMV-seronegative.

The rearrangement links TRBV4-2 to TRBJ2-7; D perhaps matches TRBD2 (5 bases). Germline loops: CDR1 LGHNA, CDR2 YNFKEQ. The CDR3 runs to 15 residues. Trimming removed 1 base from V and 0 bases from J, with 10 bases in between. The CDR3 spells CASSQGGDLSYEQYF. The CDR3 DNA sequence: TGTGCCAGCAGCCAAGGGGGAGACCTCTCCTACGAGCAGTACTTC.

The chain employs TRBV19 and TRBJ2-1, with TRBD2 as a possible D gene (6 bases). This CDR3 is 16 amino acids long. Germline V gene sequence: CDR1 LNHDA, CDR2 SQIVND (reference sequence). V was shortened by 5 bases and J by 7 bases, with 21 bases between the two germline ends. The CDR3 is CASSPPVRDAWNEQFF. The CDR3 coding sequence is TGTGCCAGTAGTCCGCCGGTGCGGGACGCCTGGAATGAGCAGTTCTTC.

J is TRBJ1-1 and V is TRBV6-6; 9 nucleotides line up with TRBD1. CDR3 size: 14 residues. Germline trimming cut 5 bases from V and 6 bases from J; bases unmatched to any gene: 7. The germline V gene encodes CDR1 MNHNY and CDR2 SVGAGI (reference sequence). CDR3 in DNA: TGTGCCAGCAGTCCAGGGACAGGGAGGCCTGAAGCTTTCTTT. This encodes CASSPGTGRPEAFF.

The chain has TRBV30 and TRBJ2-1, with a weak D call TRBD1 (7 bases). The CDR3 totals 13 residues. The V end lost 4 bases, the J end lost 8 bases, and 15 bases lay between the germline ends. CDR1 is GTSNPN and CDR2 is SVGIG in the germline V gene (reference sequence). CDR3 DNA sequence: TGTGCCTGGACCCAGGGGGGAGGATATGAGCAGTTCTTC. Protein sequence: CAWTQGGGYEQFF.

The chain has TRBV5-1 and TRBJ1-4, with 7 positions matching TRBD1. The length of the CDR3 is 14 residues. Trimming cost V 4 bases and J 8 bases; bases outside gene matches: 8. Germline V gives CDR1 SGHRS, CDR2 YFSETQ. Written as DNA, the CDR3 is TGCGCCAGCAGCCCCACGACAGGGAGCGAAAAACTGTTTTTT. It yields the protein CASSPTTGSEKLFF.

This chain connects TRBV1 to TRBJ2-5; TRBD2 reflects the table's D call only, with no check against the DNA. TRBV1 is a pseudogene segment. CDR3 length: 16 amino acids. In DNA form, the CDR3 reads TGCACCAGCAGCCTGCGGGGGAGCGGGAGGGGAGAGACCCAGTACTTC. It translates to CTSSLRGSGRGETQYF.

This chain links TRBV29-1 with TRBJ1-2; 7 positions agree with TRBD1. Germline CDR1 is SQVTM and CDR2 is ANQGSEA. V was clipped by 4 bases and J by 2 bases; unmatched bases: 1. The CDR3 spans 12 residues. CDR3 sequence (DNA): TGCAGCGTTGGGGGACAGAACTATGGCTACACCTTC. As protein: CSVGGQNYGYTF.

V is TRBV27 and J is TRBJ2-3; 11 bases fit TRBD2. Germline CDR1 reads MNHEY; CDR2 reads SMNVEV (reference sequence). The CDR3 is 16 residues long. V gave up 6 bases and J gave up 6 bases; unmatched junction bases: 11. In nucleotides, the CDR3 is TGTGCCAGCAGCCTACTAGCGGGAGTAGGAGCGGATACGCAGTATTTT. It codes for CASSLLAGVGADTQYF.

The rearrangement uses TRBV4-3 and TRBJ2-2; 7 bases align to TRBD1. In germline, CDR1 is LGHNA, CDR2 YSLEER. The CDR3 has 17 residues. V trimming: 1 base; J trimming: 7 bases; junction bases outside the gene matches: 12. The CDR3 is CASSQVIDRDKVGELFF. Here the CDR3 DNA reads TGCGCCAGCAGCCAAGTGATCGACAGGGACAAGGTCGGGGAGCTGTTTTTT.

V gene TRBV27 combines with J gene TRBJ2-7; D is possibly TRBD1 (6 bases). Germline V gene data show CDR1 as MNHEY and CDR2 as SMNVEV (reference sequence). The CDR3 has 18 residues. V was shortened by 2 bases and J by 0 bases, with 20 bases between the two germline ends. The CDR3 coding sequence is TGTGCCAGCAGTTTACGGACAGTCAGGGTGGGGTACTCCTACGAGCAGTACTTC. Translated, it gives CASSLRTVRVGYSYEQYF.

This clone has just one count. V is TRBV11-3 and J is TRBJ2-5, with 8 bases fitting TRBD1. CDR3 length: 13 residues. V dropped 1 base and J dropped 5; count of bases not matched to a gene: 0. Per germline, CDR1 SGHNT and CDR2 YENEEA. CDR3 in amino acids: CASSLGQGETQYF. DNA of the CDR3: TGTGCCAGCAGCTTAGGACAGGGGGAGACCCAGTACTTC.

The chain uses TRBV2 and TRBJ2-1; D not resolved. This CDR3 region has 13 residues. CDR1 and CDR2 (germline): SNHLY, FYNNEI. Trimming stripped 2 bases from V and 6 bases from J, with 8 bases between. The DNA for the CDR3 is TGTGCCAGCAGTGAATCGGAGAGCAATGAGCAGTTCTTC. It translates to CASSESESNEQFF.

The CDR3 loop is CAWSVQVEGAFF. Here the CDR3 DNA reads TGTGCCTGGAGTGTACAGGTGGAGGGGGCTTTCTTT. The chain has TRBV30 and TRBJ1-1, with D possibly matching TRBD1 (5 bases). This CDR3 has 12 residues. The V and J ends lost 0 bases and 11 bases respectively, with 13 bases between them. From germline, CDR1 is GTSNPN and CDR2 SVGIG (reference sequence).

The V and J genes are TRBV30 and TRBJ1-1, with a tentative D call TRBD1 (6 bases). The CDR3 has 13 amino acids. The germline V gene has CDR1 GTSNPN and CDR2 SVGIG (reference sequence). Trimming pared 6 bases from V and 5 bases from J, leaving 16 bases between. CDR3 nucleotide sequence: TGTGCCTGCTGGACAGATGAAAGGACTGAAGCTTTCTTT. Translation gives CACWTDERTEAFF.